A selection of T cell receptor beta chains follows, all from one sample in a study of Tregs in tolerant kidney transplant recipients. Produced via immunoSEQ multiplex PCR; TCRdb's table is partial and in-frame only. The data contain tens of thousands of clones, around 90% of them singletons. This material consisted of CD8+ T cells from blood (PBMCs), taken 24 months after the transplant. The receptors derive from a human patient who received a combined kidney and bone marrow transplant. Some T cells could come from the graft donor. The CDR3 runs from the conserved cysteine through the conserved F or W. A D gene is named only where the DNA matches it firmly. The size field is filled for only some rows; it gives once, few, many or a size class.

TRBJ1-2,11,TRBV20-1,NA,NA,TGCTCTCCGGGTTTTAACTATGGCTACACCTTC,CSPGFNYGYTF
TRBJ2-5,11,TRBV30,NA,NA,TGTGCCTGGACCGAGCTGGAGACCCAGTACTTC,CAWTELETQYF
TRBJ1-2,14,TRBV9,NA,NA,TGTGCCAGCAGGACCCCCGGGGGGGACTATGGCTACACCTTC,CASRTPGGDYGYTF
TRBJ1-3,17,TRBV7-8,NA,NA,TGTGCCAGCAGCTTACCAACAGGGTCAAGCTCTGGAAACACCATATATTTT,CASSLPTGSSSGNTIYF
TRBJ1-1,17,TRBV4-2,TRBD1,NA,TGTGCCAGCAGCTTCTTGACAGGGTCGATAAGAAACACTGAAGCTTTCTTT,CASSFLTGSIRNTEAFF
TRBJ2-7,14,TRBV15,NA,once,TGTGCCACCAGCAGAGATCGGGACATCTACGAGCAGTACTTC,CATSRDRDIYEQYF
TRBJ2-2,14,TRBV5-6,NA,NA,TGTGCCAGCAGCTTGGCTAGGAGCACCGGGGAGCTGTTTTTT,CASSLARSTGELFF
TRBJ2-3,13,TRBV5-1,NA,NA,TGCGCCAACAGCGAGGGACTCACAGATACGCAGTATTTT,CANSEGLTDTQYF
TRBJ2-1,16,TRBV27,TRBD2,NA,TGTGCCAGCAGTGCAACGATCGGGAGGGGGAGCAATGAGCAGTTCTTC,CASSATIGRGSNEQFF
TRBJ2-7,14,TRBV30,TRBD1,NA,TGTGCCTGGAGTAACGGACAGGGGAGGCACGAGCAGTACTTC,CAWSNGQGRHEQYF
TRBJ1-1,14,TRBV27,NA,few,TGTGCCAGCAGTTTATCAGGGGTTGGCACTGAAGCTTTCTTT,CASSLSGVGTEAFF
TRBJ2-3,15,TRBV5-4,TRBD1,NA,TGTGCCAGCAGCTTTCCGGGACAGGGGGCAGATACGCAGTATTTT,CASSFPGQGADTQYF
TRBJ1-1,15,TRBV6-4,TRBD1,NA,TGTGCCAGCAGTGAGGAAGGGGGCAGGACCACTGAAGCTTTCTTT,CASSEEGGRTTEAFF
TRBJ1-4,13,TRBV5-6,NA,NA,TGTGCCAGCAGCTTGGGGGGCTGGGAAAAACTGTTTTTT,CASSLGGWEKLFF
TRBJ2-7,14,TRBV5-4,NA,NA,TGTGCCAGCAGCTTTTCACAGGGCGGCTACGAGCAGTACTTC,CASSFSQGGYEQYF
TRBJ2-3,12,TRBV30,NA,NA,TGTGCCTGGACAGGGCGGACAGATACGCAGTATTTT,CAWTGRTDTQYF
TRBJ2-7,17,TRBV7-9,TRBD2,NA,TGTGCCAGCAGCTTCCTGTCACTAGCGGGAGGGCCGAACGAGCAGTACTTC,CASSFLSLAGGPNEQYF
TRBJ1-1,19,TRBV9,TRBD1,NA,TGTGCCAGCAGCGTAGCTCCCGGCCGGGACAGGGCCATGAACACTGAAGCTTTCTTT,CASSVAPGRDRAMNTEAFF
TRBJ2-2,15,TRBV11-2,TRBD2,NA,TGTGCCCTAGGAGGAGCGGGAGTGTTCACCGGGGAGCTGTTTTTT,CALGGAGVFTGELFF
TRBJ2-1,13,TRBV27,NA,NA,TGTGCCAGCAGTCCCAGGTCCTACAATGAGCAGTTCTTC,CASSPRSYNEQFF
TRBJ2-1,15,TRBV13,TRBD1,NA,TGTGCCAGCAGCCCGGGACAGCTCTCCTACAATGAGCAGTTCTTC,CASSPGQLSYNEQFF
TRBJ2-4,15,TRBV11-1,TRBD2,NA,TGTGCCAGCAGCTTAACGGCGGGAGCGGTAAACATTCAGTACTTC,CASSLTAGAVNIQYF
TRBJ1-2,15,TRBV7-9,TRBD1,NA,TGTGCCAGCAGCTCTCCCCGGACAGGGTACTATGGCTACACCTTC,CASSSPRTGYYGYTF
TRBJ2-3,15,TRBV6-5,TRBD1,NA,TGTGCCAGCAGTCAAATTACAGGGGCAGTGGATACGCAGTATTTT,CASSQITGAVDTQYF
TRBJ2-7,16,TRBV2,TRBD2,NA,TGTGCCAGCAGTGACTCACTAGCGGGGCAAATCTACGAGCAGTACTTC,CASSDSLAGQIYEQYF
TRBJ2-5,14,TRBV6-1,NA,NA,TGTGCCAGCAGTGGGACACCCAATCAAGAGACCCAGTACTTC,CASSGTPNQETQYF
TRBJ1-1,12,TRBV7-9,NA,once,TGTGCCAGCAGTCCTACTAGCACTGAAGCTTTCTTT,CASSPTSTEAFF
TRBJ2-3,18,TRBV21-1,NA,NA,TGTGCCAGCAGCAATAGACGGGGACTAGCGGGAGGGACAGATACGCAGTATTTT,CASSNRRGLAGGTDTQYF
TRBJ1-5,14,TRBV30,NA,NA,TGTGCCTTTTGGAGTGGGCAGGGAAATCAGCCCCAGCATTTT,CAFWSGQGNQPQHF
TRBJ2-2,15,TRBV5-1,TRBD1,NA,TGCGCCAACAGCTTAACGACAGGGATGGTCGGGGAGCTGTTTTTT,CANSLTTGMVGELFF
TRBJ2-3,15,TRBV7-9,NA,NA,TGTGCCAGCATCAAAAACGGGGATGACACAGATACGCAGTATTTT,CASIKNGDDTDTQYF
TRBJ1-2,14,TRBV7-6,TRBD1,NA,TGTGCCAGCAGCCCGGGACAGGGGAACTATGGCTACACCTTC,CASSPGQGNYGYTF
TRBJ1-1,15,TRBV4-1,NA,NA,TGCGCCAGCAGCCAAGAATACCGGGGAGGGGTTGAAGCTTTCTTT,CASSQEYRGGVEAFF
TRBJ2-3,16,TRBV13,TRBD1,NA,TGTGCCAGCAGCTCTAGAACAGGGGGCTTTTCAGATACGCAGTATTTT,CASSSRTGGFSDTQYF
TRBJ1-2,15,TRBV2,TRBD1,NA,TGTGCCAGCAGTGAATGGTCAGGGGGGAACTATGGCTACACCTTC,CASSEWSGGNYGYTF
TRBJ1-4,14,TRBV6-6,NA,NA,TGTGCCAGCAGGCTAAGGGGGTCCAATGAAAAACTGTTTTTT,CASRLRGSNEKLFF
TRBJ2-6,18,TRBV4-3,NA,NA,TGCGCCAGCAGCCAGCTAGACCTAATCGGGTCTGGGGCCAACGTCCTGACTTTC,CASSQLDLIGSGANVLTF
TRBJ1-5,15,TRBV19,NA,once,TGTGCCAGTAGAGGCGCAGGGGCTAGCAATCAGCCCCAGCATTTT,CASRGAGASNQPQHF
TRBJ1-2,17,TRBV28,NA,NA,TGTGCCAGCAGTTTTCCCCGCGACAAGCCATCGGACTATGGCTACACCTTC,CASSFPRDKPSDYGYTF
TRBJ2-1,16,TRBV14,NA,NA,TGTGCCAGCAGCCAGGTGGGGCGGGATACGGACAATGAGCAGTTCTTC,CASSQVGRDTDNEQFF
TRBJ1-5,15,TRBV4-1,TRBD1,NA,TGCGCCAGCAGCCCAACAGGGGTCTCCAATCAGCCCCAGCATTTT,CASSPTGVSNQPQHF
TRBJ1-5,14,TRBV6-5,TRBD1,NA,TGTGCCAGCCGGGACAGGGCACACAATCAGCCCCAGCATTTT,CASRDRAHNQPQHF
TRBJ1-2,15,TRBV4-2,NA,NA,TGTGCCAGCAGCCAAGGGACAGCCTCAAACTATGGCTACACCTTC,CASSQGTASNYGYTF
TRBJ2-1,18,TRBV7-2,TRBD2,NA,TGTGCCAGCAGCTTATTTTCCCGGGGGGGCCTGTCCTACAATGAGCAGTTCTTC,CASSLFSRGGLSYNEQFF
TRBJ2-1,17,TRBV7-2,NA,NA,TGTGCCAGCAGCTTAGAGAGGCTAGCATTATCCTACAATGAGCAGTTCTTC,CASSLERLALSYNEQFF
TRBJ2-3,16,TRBV19,TRBD1,NA,TGTGCCAGTAGTATAGATTGGGACAGGGACCCAGATACGCAGTATTTT,CASSIDWDRDPDTQYF
TRBJ2-7,12,TRBV2,NA,once,TGTGCCAGCAGTGAAGAATTGAGCGAGCAGTACTTC,CASSEELSEQYF
TRBJ1-4,14,TRBV5-1,NA,NA,TGCGCCAGCAGCACGGGGGACTGGGGGGAAAAACTGTTTTTT,CASSTGDWGEKLFF
TRBJ2-7,13,TRBV2,NA,NA,TGTGCCAGCAGCGAAGCCCAGTCCTACGAGCAGTACTTC,CASSEAQSYEQYF
TRBJ2-3,15,TRBV7-9,TRBD2,once,TGTGCCAGCAGCCAGTGGGGGGGTGTGGGAGATACGCAGTATTTT,CASSQWGGVGDTQYF
TRBJ2-7,15,TRBV5-4,TRBD2,NA,TGTGCCAGCAGCTTCGAGGCGGGAGACCTCTACGAGCAGTACTTC,CASSFEAGDLYEQYF
TRBJ2-3,17,TRBV5-1,TRBD2,once,TGCGCCAGCAGCGAGATGGGACTAGCGGGAGTTTCAGATACGCAGTATTTT,CASSEMGLAGVSDTQYF
TRBJ2-2,13,TRBV28,NA,NA,TGTGCCAGCAGTTCCAGGAGGGCCGGGGAGCTGTTTTTT,CASSSRRAGELFF
TRBJ2-7,14,TRBV27,TRBD2,NA,TGTGCCAGCAGTTCGCTAGCGGGAGTCCACGAGCAGTACTTC,CASSSLAGVHEQYF
TRBJ2-5,14,TRBV5-5,TRBD1,NA,TGTGCCAGCAGCTTGACAGGGGGCTATGAGACCCAGTACTTC,CASSLTGGYETQYF
TRBJ1-2,16,TRBV4-1,TRBD1,NA,TGCGCCAGCAGCCAAGCGGGGGACAGGGGGTTCTATGGCTACACCTTC,CASSQAGDRGFYGYTF
TRBJ1-1,15,TRBV18,TRBD1,NA,TGTGCCAGCTCACCCCGTGGACAGGGGAACACTGAAGCTTTCTTT,CASSPRGQGNTEAFF